This T cell receptor (beta chain) was recovered during a study of cytomegalovirus exposure and HLA in healthy donors. Whole-study findings and limits: Some public TCRs appeared in many individuals, while most sequences were rare. When analyzed later, the rates of TCR association showed variation by HLA locus, with DRB1 the most and HLA-C the fewest. In a later analysis, the majority of CMV-associated beta chains seemingly showed HLA restriction.

The PCR ran on 60 Vbeta and 13 Jbeta primers. Measured with immunoSEQ multiplex PCR; TCRdb has only the in-frame clones, and not every one. The table has around 150,000 clones, about 78% seen once. As concerns this clone: Antigen unknown.

CDR3 size: 12 residues. Per germline, CDR1 SGDLS and CDR2 YYNGEE. V lost 4 bases and J lost 7, with 11 bases in between. V usage is TRBV9 and J usage is TRBJ1-1, with D tentatively TRBD1 (5 bases). This sequence was found in a man younger than 35 in good health and CMV-seronegative. The sequenced sample consisted of PBMCs. This CDR3 reads CASSRQFDEAFF. In DNA, the CDR3 is TGTGCCAGCAGCAGACAGTTTGATGAAGCTTTCTTT.